This T cell receptor (beta chain) was sequenced in a study of shared T cell receptors in the human thymus. CDR1 is SGDLS, CDR2 YYNGEE, per germline. Trimming cost V 3 bases and J 4 bases, with 7 bases left between them. CDR3 length equals 12 residues. Method: immunoSEQ multiplex PCR; TCRdb's copy keeps in-frame clones and lacks some. The sample includes some 640,000 clones, around 87% of them seen just once. This sample also belongs to another study, concerning human thymus T cells. That publication notes: Thymus specimens were resections from corrective heart surgery. Seemingly biased V and J gene usage marked thymic and blood repertoires.

The receptor was derived from a boy under two years old with a congenital heart defect. The rearrangement links TRBV9 to TRBJ1-2, with D possibly being TRBD1 (5 bases). Sequences were obtained from thymocytes. DNA for the CDR3: TGTGCCAGCAGCGGGACATTCTATGGCTACACCTTC. Encoded protein: CASSGTFYGYTF.